This T cell receptor beta chain emerged from a study of CD8 T cells in ankylosing spondylitis. Trimming shortened V by 8 bases and J by 9 bases, and 17 bases separated the two germline ends. This CDR3 is built from 12 residues. From germline, CDR1 is SNHLY and CDR2 FYNNEI. Study results and caveats: Clones linked to disease, bearing a CD8+ phenotype, were relatively rare in peripheral blood. Ankylosing spondylitis blood appeared to carry a characteristic TCR beta motif of 7 or 8 highly homologous variants.

This clonotype was detected a few times. Its target is unknown. The authors made TCR beta libraries by quantitative 5'-RACE with molecular barcodes. TCRdb fed the 5' RACE reads into MiXCR, producing one record per CDR3 protein. This sample has about 64,000 distinct CDR3 sequences, with approximately 5.7% found just once. Specimen: synovial fluid, either unsorted or a sorted T cell fraction (not recorded which). The rearrangement links TRBV2 to TRBJ2-7; tentative D call: TRBD1 (6 bases). The sequence derives from a male donor with ankylosing spondylitis. The CDR3 is CASHPGQSGQYF. The CDR3 DNA follows: TGTGCCAGCCACCCTGGACAGTCGGGGCAGTACTTC.